These 27 T cell receptor beta chains share one sample of origin, sequenced in a study of cytotoxic CD8 clonotypes in ibrutinib-treated CLL. Produced via immunoSEQ multiplex PCR; TCRdb's table is partial and in-frame only. The table has about 40,000 clones, 55% to 75% seen once. The source material was PBMCs, sampled at disease progression, from a patient treated with ibrutinib. The receptors derive from a human donor with chronic lymphocytic leukemia.

The chain carries TRBV28 and TRBJ2-1; 10 bases are shared with TRBD2. This CDR3 region has 15 residues. The junction had 6 bases not matched to a gene; V was cut back by 5 bases and J by 5 bases. The V gene's germline CDR1 is MDHEN and CDR2 SYDVKM. This CDR3 is CASSGGLARNNEQFF. Here the CDR3 DNA reads TGTGCCAGCAGTGGGGGACTAGCGCGAAACAATGAGCAGTTCTTC.

The chain employs TRBV7-2 and TRBJ1-6; maybe TRBD1 (6 bases). Trimming left V 4 bases short and J 10 bases short, with 20 bases between. Per the germline V gene, CDR1 is SGHTA and CDR2 is FQGNSA. The CDR3 is made up of 16 amino acids. CDR3 region: CASSSRGVGVDSPLHF. CDR3 DNA: TGTGCCAGCAGCTCAAGGGGGGTAGGGGTGGACTCACCCCTCCACTTT.

CDR3 sequence reads: CASSLAGGQLNTEAFF. DNA for the CDR3: TGTGCCAGCAGCTTGGCCGGGGGACAGTTGAACACTGAAGCTTTCTTT. The V gene is TRBV5-6, the J gene TRBJ1-1; 7 bases are a match to TRBD1. This CDR3 has 16 amino acids. Germline V gives CDR1 SGHDT, CDR2 YYEEEE. After removal of 0 bases from V and 0 bases from J, the junction contained 5 bases not matched to a gene.

The chain employs TRBV30 and TRBJ1-5; a weak D match, TRBD1 (5 bases). CDR1 and CDR2 (germline): GTSNPN, SVGIG (reference sequence). The CDR3 loop spans 13 amino acids. Trimming pared 2 bases from V and 7 bases from J, leaving 12 bases between. CDR3 sequence (DNA): TGTGCCTGGAGTCGGGGGTGGGAGCAGCCCCAGCATTTT. It yields the protein CAWSRGWEQPQHF.

This chain uses TRBV18 with TRBJ1-2, with no clear D. Between the trimmed V and J ends, which lost 2 bases and 4 bases, there was a span of 20 bases. CDR1 is KGHSH, CDR2 LQKENI, per germline. The CDR3 covers 17 residues. DNA for the CDR3: TGTGCCAGCTCACCAAATTCGGGTGTACGGCTCCCCTATGGCTACACCTTC. Residues: CASSPNSGVRLPYGYTF.

The V gene is TRBV9, the J gene TRBJ1-1, with 8 bases lining up with TRBD1. The V gene end was trimmed by 0 bases and the J gene end by 6 bases; junction bases not matched to a gene: 4. Germline V lookup: CDR1 SGDLS, CDR2 YYNGEE. The CDR3 consists of 14 residues. CDR3 loop: CASSVAGGGPEAFF. The CDR3 DNA sequence: TGTGCCAGCAGCGTAGCAGGGGGCGGCCCTGAAGCTTTCTTT.

The V and J genes are TRBV14 and TRBJ2-1; 7 nucleotides match TRBD1. After removal of 3 bases from V and 6 bases from J, the junction contained 14 bases not matched to a gene. CDR1 SGHDN and CDR2 FVKESK come from the germline V gene. The CDR3 loop spans 17 amino acids. CDR3 DNA sequence: TGTGCCAGCAGCCATATACAGGGGACACCGATCGGCAATGAGCAGTTCTTC. It encodes CASSHIQGTPIGNEQFF. Full variable domain (missing parts from reference TRBV14 and TRBJ2-1): EAGVTQFPSHSVIEKGQTVTLRCDPISGHDNLYWYRRVMGKEIKFLLHFVKESKQDESGMPNNRFLAERTGGTYSTLKVQPAELEDSGVYFCASSHIQGTPIGNEQFFGPGTRLTVL.

The V call is TRBV5-5, the J call TRBJ2-3; D is possibly TRBD2 (5 bases). Trimming shortened V by 3 bases and J by 8 bases, and 19 bases separated the two germline ends. Per the germline V gene, CDR1 is SGHKS and CDR2 is YYEKEE (reference sequence). This CDR3 is 15 amino acids long. The CDR3 region is CASSSRDQPPGTQYF. The CDR3 DNA reads as TGTGCCAGCAGCTCCCGGGATCAACCCCCCGGTACGCAGTATTTT.

This chain connects TRBV20-1 to TRBJ2-5; D gene unclear. The CDR3 contains 11 residues. Germline CDR1 reads DFQATT; CDR2 reads SNEGSKA (reference sequence). The ends were cut back, 8 bases at V and 1 base at J, with 8 bases in the middle. This CDR3 is CSPGPQETQYF. CDR3 bases: TGCAGTCCTGGACCCCAAGAGACCCAGTACTTC.

The rearrangement links TRBV18 to TRBJ2-2; D possibly corresponds to TRBD1 (5 bases). CDR1 is KGHSH, CDR2 LQKENI, per germline. The CDR3 is 16 amino acids. With 2 bases removed from V and 4 bases from J, the gap between germline ends came to 14 bases. The DNA for the CDR3 is TGTGCCAGCTCACCAAGGAGATCAGGGTCCACCGGGGAGCTGTTTTTT. Translation: CASSPRRSGSTGELFF.

The chain is built from TRBV27 and TRBJ1-1; D gene uncertain. CDR1 is MNHEY and CDR2 is SMNVEV in the germline V gene (reference sequence). V lost 2 bases to trimming and J lost 5 bases, with 9 bases between them. The CDR3 length is 13 residues. The CDR3 is CASSLGQRTEAFF. The CDR3 DNA is TGTGCCAGCAGTTTAGGGCAGAGGACTGAAGCTTTCTTT.

The sample holds one count of this clone. V usage is TRBV7-8 and J usage is TRBJ2-1; D possibly uses TRBD1 or TRBD2 (5 bases each). Trimming shortened V by 3 bases and J by 8 bases, and 8 bases separated the two germline ends. Germline assignment: CDR1 SGHVS and CDR2 FQNEAQ. The CDR3 totals 12 residues. The CDR3 is CASSFEGYEQFF. CDR3 nucleotide sequence: TGTGCCAGCAGCTTCGAGGGGTATGAGCAGTTCTTC.

The J gene is TRBJ2-1, the V gene TRBV19; TRBD2 aligns across 7 bases. This CDR3 has 14 residues. The junction had 11 bases not matched to a gene; V was cut back by 5 bases and J by 10 bases. From germline, CDR1 is LNHDA and CDR2 SQIVND (reference sequence). The CDR3 DNA is TGTGCCAGTAGTGTAGGTCTAGCGGTAGAGGAGCAGTTCTTC. Translating gives CASSVGLAVEEQFF.

The chain is built from TRBV18 and TRBJ2-5; no reliable D call. The V end lost 2 bases, the J end lost 2 bases, and 6 bases lay between the germline ends. CDR1 is KGHSH and CDR2 is LQKENI in the germline V gene. This CDR3 has 13 amino acids. The CDR3 is CASSPTQQETQYF. The CDR3 DNA reads as TGTGCCAGCTCACCAACCCAGCAAGAGACCCAGTACTTC.

The chain employs TRBV19 and TRBJ1-2; TRBD1 aligns across 8 bases. The germline CDR1 and CDR2 sequences are LNHDA and SQIVND (reference sequence). This CDR3 has 15 residues. The ends lost 3 bases at V and 4 bases at J; junction bases unmatched: 7. CDR3 nucleotide sequence: TGTGCCAGTAGTATGTCCCGGGACAGGCTCTATGGCTACACCTTC. Encoded protein: CASSMSRDRLYGYTF.

The chain joins TRBV2 to TRBJ1-5, with unresolved D. Trimming cost V 6 bases and J 4 bases, with 13 bases left between them. Germline V CDR1 and CDR2: SNHLY, FYNNEI. The CDR3 consists of 14 residues. This CDR3 is CASRNPTGNQPQHF. The CDR3 nucleotides are TGTGCCAGCAGAAACCCTACCGGGAATCAGCCCCAGCATTTT.

This chain uses TRBV10-1 with TRBJ2-1; TRBD1 matches at 11 bases. The germline CDR1 and CDR2 sequences are WNHNN and SYGVQD (reference sequence). This CDR3 is built from 16 residues. The ends lost 0 bases at V and 5 bases at J; junction bases unmatched: 3. The CDR3 spells CASSESGTGGHNEQFF. CDR3 nucleotide sequence: TGCGCCAGCAGTGAGTCGGGGACAGGGGGACACAATGAGCAGTTCTTC.

The chain links TRBV4-1 to TRBJ1-5; 8 positions agree with TRBD1. The germline V gene encodes CDR1 MGHRA and CDR2 YSYEKL. Germline trimming cut 4 bases from V and 0 bases from J; bases unmatched to any gene: 5. The CDR3 sequence is 16 residues long. The CDR3 here is CASSLRTGNSNQPQHF. The CDR3 nucleotides are TGCGCCAGCAGCCTACGGACAGGGAATAGCAATCAGCCCCAGCATTTT.

This clone has a handful of counts. The V and J genes are TRBV25-1 and TRBJ2-1; possibly TRBD2 for D (5 bases). This CDR3 spans 16 amino acids. V was cut by 2 bases and J by 5 bases, with 16 bases left in between. Germline lookup yields CDR1 MGHDK and CDR2 SYGVNS. The CDR3: CASSEGGQFRDNEQFF. CDR3 nucleotide sequence: TGTGCCAGCAGTGAAGGAGGTCAGTTTAGAGACAATGAGCAGTTCTTC.

The rearrangement uses TRBV20-1 and TRBJ2-1; unclear D gene. The V gene lost 6 bases and the J gene lost 6 bases, with 9 bases spanning the gap. The CDR3 consists of 11 residues. The germline gives CDR1 DFQATT, CDR2 SNEGSKA (reference sequence). CDR3 residues: CSANKANEQFF. CDR3 bases: TGCAGTGCCAACAAGGCCAATGAGCAGTTCTTC.

To note about this clone: Germline and junction disagree at one end, which may indicate a read error. The chain combines TRBV6-6 with TRBJ2-7; 7 bases match TRBD2. The CDR3 has 13 residues. The germline gives CDR1 MNHNY, CDR2 SVGAGI (reference sequence). The CDR3 reads CASRGTGGYERYF. In DNA form, the CDR3 reads TGTGCCAGCAGGGGTACGGGAGGTTACGAGCGGTACTTC.

The chain combines TRBV28 with TRBJ1-1; D not certain. Deletions cut 4 bases from V and 0 bases from J, with 15 bases between. The CDR3 runs 16 residues. Germline V gene lookup returns CDR1 MDHEN and CDR2 SYDVKM. The DNA of the CDR3 is TGTGCCAGCAGTTCCCCACGAAACCGCCTGAACACTGAAGCTTTCTTT. This encodes CASSSPRNRLNTEAFF.

This clone turned up a few times. The CDR3 DNA sequence: TGTGCCAGCAGCTTTACAGGGGGCACCAATGAGCAGTTCTTC. Translation: CASSFTGGTNEQFF. The chain combines TRBV11-2 with TRBJ2-1, with 9 bases identical to TRBD1. The V gene end was trimmed by 3 bases and the J gene end by 6 bases; junction bases not matched to a gene: 3. From germline, CDR1 is SGHAT and CDR2 FQNNGV. This CDR3 spans 14 amino acids.

The chain uses TRBV7-8 and TRBJ2-3, with TRBD2 matching 7 bases. Germline V lookup: CDR1 SGHVS, CDR2 FQNEAQ. V shed 4 bases, J shed 6 bases, and the junction held 10 bases outside the gene matches. The CDR3 length is 15 residues. In DNA form, the CDR3 reads TGTGCCAGCAGCTACGAGGGAGGGCCAAAGGATACGCAGTATTTT. This gives the protein CASSYEGGPKDTQYF.

This clone was found once. The chain recombines TRBV5-1 with TRBJ2-2; D is perhaps TRBD1 (6 bases). The CDR3 has 15 residues. Germline lookup yields CDR1 SGHRS and CDR2 YFSETQ. V was shortened by 1 base and J by 3 bases, with 10 bases between the two germline ends. This chain's CDR3 is CASSLTGTYTGELFF. CDR3 DNA: TGCGCCAGCAGCTTGACCGGGACATACACCGGGGAGCTGTTTTTT. Supplemented by reference TRBV5-1 and TRBJ2-2, the full variable domain reads KAGVTQTPRYLIKTRGQQVTLSCSPISGHRSVSWYQQTPGQGLQFLFEYFSETQRNKGNFPGRFSGRQFSNSRSEMNVSTLELGDSALYLCASSLTGTYTGELFFGEGSRLTVL.

The chain joins TRBV30 to TRBJ1-4, with D uncertain. Germline V gene sequence: CDR1 GTSNPN, CDR2 SVGIG (reference sequence). The CDR3 loop spans 12 amino acids. Trimming removed 3 bases at V and 8 bases at J, with 10 bases between. The CDR3 protein is CAWSYLREKLFF. In DNA form, the CDR3 reads TGTGCCTGGAGCTACCTTCGGGAAAAACTGTTTTTT.

J is TRBJ2-7 and V is TRBV9; 8 positions agree with TRBD2. The CDR3 is 14 amino acids. Germline loops: CDR1 SGDLS, CDR2 YYNGEE. Unmatched junction bases numbered 6, after V lost 4 bases and J lost 3 bases. CDR3 in DNA: TGTGCCAGCAGCCCAGGACTAGCCGTCTACGAGCAGTACTTC. As protein: CASSPGLAVYEQYF.